These 27 T cell receptor beta chains were sequenced from one sample in a study of T cell repertoires in cytomegalovirus infection. The antigens these receptors bind are not known. Via MiXCR, TCRdb re-called the reads, giving one row per CDR3 protein. The table records about 310,000 distinct CDR3 sequences, around 25% of them present only once. The sequencing used cultured PBMCs, collected from culture after CMV antigen stimulation. The receptors stem from a human donor in good health (CMV status not recorded). Some clones in this sample may be carry-over from other donors' samples.

This clonotype was counted only a few times. CDR3 nucleotides: TGCAGTGCTACAGAGACAGTGACCTACGAGCAGTACTTC. Protein: CSATETVTYEQYF. The chain carries TRBV20-1 and TRBJ2-7; tentatively, D is TRBD1 (5 bases). The length of the CDR3 is 13 residues. The V gene lost 4 bases and the J gene lost 2 bases, with 12 bases spanning the gap. Germline V gives CDR1 DFQATT, CDR2 SNEGSKA (reference sequence).

This clonotype has ten or more counts. The chain joins TRBV12-5 to TRBJ1-2, with 7 bases matching TRBD1. The CDR3 is 16 residues long. Germline V gene lookup returns CDR1 LGHNT and CDR2 FRNRAP. Trimming cost V 3 bases and J 6 bases; bases outside gene matches: 13. CDR3 in amino acids: CASGFTVTGRMDGYTF. The CDR3 DNA reads TGTGCTAGTGGTTTCACCGTGACAGGGAGAATGGATGGCTACACCTTC.

The V and J genes are TRBV7-2 and TRBJ2-5; D unresolved. The CDR3 extends over 17 amino acids. V was shortened by 1 base and J by 3 bases, with 18 bases between the two germline ends. CDR1 and CDR2 (germline): SGHTA, FQGNSA. CDR3 region: CASSLVPPRLQKETQYF. DNA of the CDR3: TGTGCCAGCAGCTTAGTTCCCCCTCGCCTTCAGAAAGAGACCCAGTACTTC.

The V gene is TRBV20-1, the J gene TRBJ2-5; 10 bases are shared with TRBD1. This CDR3 has 15 residues. The junction had 8 bases not matched to a gene; V was cut back by 2 bases and J by 5 bases. Per the germline V gene, CDR1 is DFQATT and CDR2 is SNEGSKA (reference sequence). The CDR3 is CSARPDRGRGETQYF. The CDR3 coding sequence is TGCAGTGCTAGACCCGACAGGGGGCGCGGGGAGACCCAGTACTTC.

This clonotype occurred many times. The genes are TRBV7-8 and TRBJ2-7; D is tentatively TRBD1 or TRBD2 (5 bases each). The CDR3 length is 15 residues. Germline CDR1 and CDR2: SGHVS and FQNEAQ. Trimming stripped 8 bases from V and 10 bases from J, with 27 bases between. For the CDR3, the DNA is TGTGCCAGCGGGCCTAGGGACGCGACGGCCCTACGACAGTACGTC. Protein product: CASGPRDATALRQYV.

This clonotype occurred a few times. The genes are TRBV2 and TRBJ2-7; D might be TRBD1 (5 bases). The V and J ends lost 2 bases and 6 bases respectively, with 14 bases between them. The CDR3 is 14 residues long. Germline CDR1 SNHLY, CDR2 FYNNEI. CDR3 nucleotides: TGTGCCAGCAGTGAACAGGGAAGCCCAGGCGAGCAGTACTTC. Translation: CASSEQGSPGEQYF.

This clonotype occurred a few times. The J gene is TRBJ2-2, the V gene TRBV7-2; 10 nucleotides match TRBD2. The CDR3 runs 17 residues. CDR1 is SGHTA, CDR2 FQGNSA, per germline. The junction had 12 bases not matched to a gene; V was cut back by 4 bases and J by 7 bases. This chain's CDR3 is CASSSVSLAGAGGELFF. The DNA for the CDR3 is TGTGCCAGCAGCTCAGTCAGCCTAGCGGGAGCCGGCGGGGAGCTGTTTTTT.

This chain's CDR3 is CASSLRLDTQYF. In DNA form, the CDR3 reads TGTGCCAGCAGCTTAAGACTAGATACGCAGTATTTT. The rearrangement joins TRBV7-2 to TRBJ2-3, with unresolved D. The V and J ends lost 2 bases and 5 bases respectively, with 5 bases between them. The CDR3 extends over 12 amino acids. The germline V gene has CDR1 SGHTA and CDR2 FQGNSA. Full variable domain (missing parts from reference TRBV7-2 and TRBJ2-3): GAGVSQSPSNKVTEKGKDVELRCDPISGHTALYWYRQSLGQGLEFLIYFQGNSAPDKSGLPSDRFSAERTGGSVSTLTIQRTQQEDSAVYLCASSLRLDTQYFGPGTRLTVL.

This clonotype came up a few times. This chain links TRBV29-1 with TRBJ1-4; weak D call: TRBD1 (5 bases). There are 13 residues in the CDR3. CDR1 and CDR2 from the germline V gene are SQVTM and ANQGSEA. The ends were cut back, 1 base at V and 7 bases at J, with 10 bases in the middle. The CDR3 region is CSVEGRGSEKLFF. CDR3 sequence (DNA): TGCAGCGTTGAAGGACGGGGCTCTGAAAAACTGTTTTTT. Supplemented by reference TRBV29-1 and TRBJ1-4, the full variable domain reads SAVISQKPSRDICQRGTSLTIQCQVDSQVTMMFWYRQQPGQSLTLIATANQGSEATYESGFVIDKFPISRPNLTFSTLTVSNMSPEDSSIYLCSVEGRGSEKLFFGSGTQLSVL.

Details on this clonotype: One base away lies a much larger clone, so this may be a sequencing read error. The rearrangement links TRBV11-2 to TRBJ2-1, with a possible D match to TRBD1 (6 bases). The CDR3 totals 12 residues. The V gene lost 4 bases and the J gene lost 5 bases, with 6 bases spanning the gap. CDR1 is SGHAT and CDR2 is FQNNGV in the germline V gene. CDR3 sequence: CASSWTDNEQFF. As DNA, the CDR3 is TGTGCCAGCAGCTGGACAGACAATGAGCAGTTCTTC.

The chain carries TRBV6-2 or TRBV6-3 and TRBJ2-2, with unresolved D. CDR1 is MNHEY, CDR2 SVGEGT, per germline. This CDR3 has 15 amino acids. V dropped 1 base and J dropped 0 bases, with 6 bases sitting between them. CDR3 sequence reads: CASSYWAANTGELFF. As DNA, the CDR3 is TGTGCCAGCAGTTACTGGGCAGCGAACACCGGGGAGCTGTTTTTT.

This clonotype has just a few counts. This sequence joins TRBV10-3 and TRBJ2-3, with 9 nucleotides matching TRBD2. The CDR3 loop spans 17 amino acids. Germline V lookup: CDR1 ENHRY, CDR2 SYGVKD. The V segment lost 0 bases and the J segment 2 bases; nucleotides outside the gene matches: 6. This CDR3 reads CAISESRLAGYTDTQYF. DNA for the CDR3: TGTGCCATCAGTGAGTCGCGTCTAGCGGGGTACACAGATACGCAGTATTTT.

In this sample, this clonotype turned up a few times. The chain has TRBV29-1 and TRBJ2-1, with TRBD1 identical over 7 bases. J was trimmed by 4 bases and V by 7 bases; bases with no gene match: 13. The length of the CDR3 is 15 residues. Per the germline V gene, CDR1 is SQVTM and CDR2 is ANQGSEA. The CDR3: CSASSSLTGYNEQFF. Here the CDR3 DNA reads TGCAGCGCCAGCTCATCCCTGACAGGGTACAATGAGCAGTTCTTC.

This chain links TRBV4-1 with TRBJ2-7, with D unclear. Germline V lookup: CDR1 MGHRA, CDR2 YSYEKL. Trimming stripped 0 bases from V and 0 bases from J, with 12 bases between. The CDR3 length is 16 residues. The CDR3, as DNA: TGCGCCAGCAGCCAAGAAGGATACGGTAGCTCCTACGAGCAGTACTTC. Translation gives CASSQEGYGSSYEQYF.

This clonotype has a handful of counts. The chain uses TRBV4-1 and TRBJ1-3; possible D gene TRBD1, 5 bases. CDR1 is MGHRA, CDR2 YSYEKL, per germline. The CDR3 runs 17 residues. V was trimmed by 1 base and J by 2 bases, leaving 15 bases between them. The CDR3 region is CASSQGGLATPGNTIYF. The DNA of the CDR3 is TGCGCCAGCAGCCAAGGGGGACTAGCGACGCCTGGAAACACCATATATTTT.

The chain joins TRBV18 to TRBJ2-1; perhaps TRBD2 as D (6 bases). Trimming stripped 2 bases from V and 8 bases from J, with 16 bases between. This CDR3 spans 15 amino acids. The germline V gene encodes CDR1 KGHSH and CDR2 LQKENI. The CDR3 loop reads CASSPEVGTGDEQFF. The DNA for the CDR3 is TGTGCCAGCTCACCAGAAGTGGGGACGGGGGATGAGCAGTTCTTC.

There are many counts of this clonotype. The rearrangement links TRBV7-8 to TRBJ2-7; D not certain. The CDR3 consists of 12 residues. The V end lost 1 base, the J end lost 4 bases, and 5 bases lay between the germline ends. The germline V gene encodes CDR1 SGHVS and CDR2 FQNEAQ. In DNA form, the CDR3 reads TGTGCCAGCAGCTTAGGGGAATACGAGCAGTACTTC. The encoded protein is CASSLGEYEQYF.

The chain links TRBV20-1 to TRBJ1-2; D is uncertain. V lost 0 bases and J lost 6, with 14 bases in between. CDR1 DFQATT and CDR2 SNEGSKA come from the germline V gene (reference sequence). The CDR3 sequence is 14 residues long. The chain's CDR3 is CSARDKWADHGYTF. CDR3 DNA sequence: TGCAGTGCTAGAGATAAATGGGCAGATCATGGCTACACCTTC.

The sample holds a few counts of this clonotype. V is TRBV6-6 and J is TRBJ1-1, with D unresolved. The germline gives CDR1 MNHNY, CDR2 SVGAGI (reference sequence). V dropped 3 bases and J dropped 0 bases, with 8 bases sitting between them. The CDR3 runs to 14 residues. CDR3 nucleotide sequence: TGTGCCAGCAGTTATTCGGATTTGAACACTGAAGCTTTCTTT. This gives the protein CASSYSDLNTEAFF.

The rearrangement links TRBV5-4 to TRBJ2-1; weak D call: TRBD2 (6 bases). The germline gives CDR1 SGHNT, CDR2 YYREEE (reference sequence). Trimming took off 0 bases at V and 1 base at J, with 11 bases between the two ends. This CDR3 contains 16 residues. The CDR3 DNA is TGTGCCAGCAGCTTGGGCGGGGTCGGTTCCTACAATGAGCAGTTCTTC. Amino acids: CASSLGGVGSYNEQFF.

This clonotype was seen only a few times. The V call is TRBV27, the J call TRBJ1-1, with 12 bases aligning to TRBD1. CDR1 is MNHEY, CDR2 SMNVEV, per germline (reference sequence). Trimming removed 5 bases from V and 1 base from J; junction bases left unmatched: 5. The CDR3 loop spans 16 amino acids. DNA of the CDR3: TGTGCCAGCAGTATCGGGACAGGGGGCGGGAACACTGAAGCTTTCTTT. Translation gives CASSIGTGGGNTEAFF.

This clonotype was found many times. CDR3 sequence: CASSPTQRQRQRRGYEQYF. CDR3 DNA sequence: TGTGCCAGCAGTCCAACTCAAAGACAGCGGCAACGAAGGGGGTACGAGCAGTACTTC. The chain combines TRBV11-2 with TRBJ2-7, with D possibly being TRBD1 (6 bases). V shed 6 bases and J shed 4 bases, with 31 bases lying between them. CDR1 SGHAT and CDR2 FQNNGV come from the germline V gene. This CDR3 comprises 19 residues.

This clonotype was picked up a small number of times. The genes are TRBV11-2 and TRBJ2-1; D gene uncertain. CDR1 SGHAT and CDR2 FQNNGV come from the germline V gene. Trimming stripped 1 base from V and 7 bases from J, with 11 bases between. The CDR3 length is 14 residues. DNA for the CDR3: TGTGCCAGCAGCTTAGGAGGTTTAGGTAATGAGCAGTTCTTC. It translates to CASSLGGLGNEQFF.

This clonotype was counted at least ten times. The gene calls are TRBV7-9 and TRBJ1-5; D remains ambiguous. The ends were cut back, 3 bases at V and 6 bases at J, with 6 bases in the middle. There are 12 residues in the CDR3. Germline V CDR1 and CDR2: SEHNR, FQNEAQ (reference sequence). This CDR3 is CASSFSGQPQHF. The CDR3 DNA reads TGTGCCAGCAGCTTCAGTGGTCAGCCCCAGCATTTT.

This clonotype showed up just a few times. This rearrangement joins TRBV19 to TRBJ2-1, with a possible D match to TRBD2 (6 bases). CDR1 and CDR2 (germline): LNHDA, SQIVND (reference sequence). Trimming stripped 0 bases from V and 1 base from J, with 13 bases between. This CDR3 is 17 amino acids long. This CDR3 reads CASSIDGGIASYNEQFF. For the CDR3, the DNA is TGTGCCAGTAGTATAGACGGGGGAATAGCTTCCTACAATGAGCAGTTCTTC.

This clonotype was counted ten times or more. This chain connects TRBV11-1 to TRBJ2-5; no firm D call. V was shortened by 5 bases and J by 0 bases, with 10 bases between the two germline ends. The germline gives CDR1 SGHAT, CDR2 FQDESV (reference sequence). This CDR3 is built from 14 residues. CDR3 residues: CASSHETNQETQYF. The CDR3 DNA follows: TGTGCCAGCAGCCACGAGACGAACCAAGAGACCCAGTACTTC.

This clonotype showed up just a few times. This CDR3 is CASSSGYGYEQYF. CDR3 DNA: TGTGCCAGCAGCTCCGGGTACGGATACGAGCAGTACTTC. The chain carries TRBV7-2 and TRBJ2-7, with unresolved D. Germline CDR1 reads SGHTA; CDR2 reads FQGNSA. The CDR3 has 13 amino acids. Trimming removed 4 bases from V and 4 bases from J, with 11 bases in between.